This T cell receptor beta chain is drawn from a study of blood T cells in healthy people across ages. The second PCR ran about 6 to 12 cycles with a sample-barcoded 5' primer and J-beta primers. TCRdb re-analysed the 5' RACE reads in MiXCR, keeping a single row per CDR3 protein. This sample yields approximately 800,000 distinct CDR3 sequences, of which 20% to 25% are seen a single time; approximately 3.7% belongs to the top ten. Findings and caveats of the study: Greater diversity and more naive CD4+ cells were seen in long-lived donors than in aged donors.

V lost 3 bases to trimming and J lost 4 bases, with 10 bases between them. This CDR3 is 14 amino acids long. Germline V lookup: CDR1 KGHSH, CDR2 LQKENI. As for this clonotype: Its target is not known.

The sample also formed part of further work on T cells of mothers and their children. From that study: The search for persistent microchimeric T cell clones detected none.

Sequencing was performed on blood. The receptor's source is a boy between 10 and 17 years old in good health. V gene TRBV18 combines with J gene TRBJ1-3; D unclear. CDR3 protein: CASSPRESGNTIYF. The CDR3, as DNA: TGTGCCAGCTCACCGAGAGAGAGCGGAAACACCATATATTTT.